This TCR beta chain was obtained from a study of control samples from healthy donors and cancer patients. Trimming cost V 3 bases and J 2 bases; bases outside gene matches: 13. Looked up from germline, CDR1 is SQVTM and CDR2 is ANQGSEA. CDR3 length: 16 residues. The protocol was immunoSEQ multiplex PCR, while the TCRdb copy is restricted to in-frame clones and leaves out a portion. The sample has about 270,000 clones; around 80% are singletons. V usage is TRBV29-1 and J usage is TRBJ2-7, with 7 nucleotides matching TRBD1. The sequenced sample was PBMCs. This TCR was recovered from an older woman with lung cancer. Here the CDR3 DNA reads TGCAGCGTTGACACGGCAGGAAGGGGGCTGACCTACGAGCAGTACTTC. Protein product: CSVDTAGRGLTYEQYF.